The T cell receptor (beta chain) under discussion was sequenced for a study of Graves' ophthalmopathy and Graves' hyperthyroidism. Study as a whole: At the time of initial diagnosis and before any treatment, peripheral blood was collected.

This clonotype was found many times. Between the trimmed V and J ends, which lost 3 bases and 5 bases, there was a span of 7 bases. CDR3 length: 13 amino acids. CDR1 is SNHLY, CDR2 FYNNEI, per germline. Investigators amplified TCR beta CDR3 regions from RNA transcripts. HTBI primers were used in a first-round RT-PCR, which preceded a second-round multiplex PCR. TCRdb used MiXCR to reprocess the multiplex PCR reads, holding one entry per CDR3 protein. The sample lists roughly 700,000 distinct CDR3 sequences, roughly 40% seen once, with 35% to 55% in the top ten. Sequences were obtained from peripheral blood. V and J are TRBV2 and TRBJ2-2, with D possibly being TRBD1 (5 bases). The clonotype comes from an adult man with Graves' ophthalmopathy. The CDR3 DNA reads TGTGCCAGCAGTGAGGCAGGGACCGGGGAGCTGTTTTTT. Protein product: CASSEAGTGELFF.